The 15 T cell receptor beta chains below were found in one sample sequenced in a study of blood T cell repertoires in COVID-19. Sequenced by immunoSEQ multiplex PCR; TCRdb stores in-frame clones only, minus some. Of fewer than 600,000 clones listed, roughly 89% are singletons. Sequenced: peripheral blood. Source of these receptors: a man aged 18 to 29 with COVID-19, enrolled during active disease.

The gene calls are TRBV7-2 and TRBJ1-5; D is unresolved. Trimming left V 0 bases short and J 3 bases short, with 9 bases between. Germline assignment: CDR1 SGHTA and CDR2 FQGNSA. The CDR3 is 15 residues long. In DNA, the CDR3 is TGTGCCAGCAGCTTAGCCGGGATAATCAATCAGCCCCAGCATTTT. This codes for CASSLAGIINQPQHF.

The J gene is TRBJ2-1, the V gene TRBV7-2, with 7 bases lining up with TRBD1. The CDR3 covers 13 residues. Germline V gene data show CDR1 as SGHTA and CDR2 as FQGNSA. The trim removed 6 bases at V and 3 bases at J, leaving 2 bases unmatched. CDR3 loop: CASSWDSYNEQFF. CDR3 in DNA: TGTGCCAGCAGTTGGGACAGCTACAATGAGCAGTTCTTC.

The chain joins TRBV6-6 to TRBJ2-1, with 8 bases that match TRBD1. This CDR3 is 15 amino acids long. Germline V gene sequence: CDR1 MNHNY, CDR2 SVGAGI (reference sequence). With V trimmed by 5 bases and J by 8 bases, 11 bases remained unmatched. CDR3 coding DNA: TGTGCCAGCAGTCCGACGACGGACAGGGAGTATGAGCAGTTCTTC. Its protein product is CASSPTTDREYEQFF.

The rearrangement uses TRBV7-3 and TRBJ2-1; D may match TRBD1 or TRBD2 (6 bases each). Between the trimmed V and J ends, which lost 5 bases and 5 bases, there was a span of 10 bases. CDR1 and CDR2 from the germline V gene are SGHTA and FQGTGA. The CDR3 runs to 13 residues. The CDR3 DNA sequence: TGTGCCAGCAGCCTAAGGGGGGACAATGAGCAGTTCTTC. Its protein product is CASSLRGDNEQFF.

The J gene is TRBJ1-5, the V gene TRBV11-2; 8 bases agree with TRBD1. The germline CDR1 and CDR2 sequences are SGHAT and FQNNGV. CDR3 length equals 17 residues. V was pared by 5 bases and J by 5 bases, with 14 bases of the junction left unmatched. The CDR3 DNA sequence: TGTGCCAGCAGCCCCTTAGAGATTGGACAGGGATATCAGCCCCAGCATTTT. Its translation is CASSPLEIGQGYQPQHF.

The chain couples TRBV6-5 to TRBJ1-6, with TRBD1 matching 8 bases. Looked up from germline, CDR1 is MNHEY and CDR2 is SVGAGI. CDR3 size: 15 residues. J was trimmed by 1 base and V by 7 bases; bases with no gene match: 3. The CDR3 loop is CASTQGASYNSPLHF. The CDR3 DNA reads TGTGCCAGCACCCAGGGGGCATCCTATAATTCACCCCTCCACTTT.

V is TRBV2 and J is TRBJ2-7, with a possible D match to TRBD2 (6 bases). This CDR3 has 14 residues. Germline-derived CDR1 and CDR2 are SNHLY and FYNNEI. Between the trimmed V and J ends, which lost 2 bases and 2 bases, there was a span of 10 bases. The chain's CDR3 is CASSERRGTYEQYF. CDR3 DNA sequence: TGTGCCAGCAGTGAACGGCGGGGCACCTACGAGCAGTACTTC. Filled out from reference TRBV2 and TRBJ2-7, the complete variable domain reads EPEVTQTPSHQVTQMGQEVILRCVPISNHLYFYWYRQILGQKVEFLVSFYNNEISEKSEIFDDQFSVERPDGSNFTLKIRSTKLEDSAMYFCASSERRGTYEQYFGPGTRLTVT.

The V and J genes are TRBV4-1 and TRBJ2-1; the D gene is possibly TRBD1 (6 bases). Germline V lookup: CDR1 MGHRA, CDR2 YSYEKL. This CDR3 is 14 amino acids long. Trimming left V 1 base short and J 8 bases short, with 12 bases between. The CDR3 protein is CASSQGGRGHEQFF. Here the CDR3 DNA reads TGCGCCAGCAGCCAAGGGGGCAGGGGTCATGAGCAGTTCTTC.

This CDR3 reads CASSLTHGGASPLHF. Written as DNA, the CDR3 is TGCGCCAGCAGCCTAACTCACGGGGGAGCTTCACCCCTCCACTTT. The V call is TRBV4-1, the J call TRBJ1-6; D is possibly TRBD1 (5 bases). CDR1 is MGHRA, CDR2 YSYEKL, per germline. The V gene lost 4 bases and the J gene lost 9 bases, with 16 bases spanning the gap. The CDR3 runs to 15 residues.

This clone appeared once. The genes are TRBV2 and TRBJ1-2; D perhaps matches TRBD1 (6 bases). Trimming removed 4 bases at V and 2 bases at J, with 11 bases between. This CDR3 is built from 14 residues. The germline V gene encodes CDR1 SNHLY and CDR2 FYNNEI. CDR3: CASSVGGTNYGYTF. In nucleotides, the CDR3 is TGTGCCAGCAGTGTGGGGGGGACAAACTATGGCTACACCTTC.

J is TRBJ1-2 and V is TRBV19; no clear D gene. In germline, CDR1 is LNHDA, CDR2 SQIVND (reference sequence). V was shortened by 3 bases and J by 3 bases, with 11 bases between the two germline ends. The CDR3 totals 14 residues. CDR3 nucleotide sequence: TGTGCCAGTAGTATCCGAGGGTACGACTATGGCTACACCTTC. Protein: CASSIRGYDYGYTF. Filled out from reference TRBV19 and TRBJ1-2, the complete variable domain reads DGGITQSPKYLFRKEGQNVTLSCEQNLNHDAMYWYRQDPGQGLRLIYYSQIVNDFQKGDIAEGYSVSREKKESFPLTVTSAQKNPTAFYLCASSIRGYDYGYTFGSGTRLTVV.

This clone came up once. The chain couples TRBV6-5 to TRBJ1-1; a possible D gene is TRBD1 (6 bases). Looked up from germline, CDR1 is MNHEY and CDR2 is SVGAGI. The germline V and J ends were trimmed by 10 bases and 1 base, with 10 bases remaining between them. The CDR3 has 12 amino acids. The CDR3 DNA reads TGTGCCATTCGGACAGCGAACACTGAAGCTTTCTTT. Translating it yields CAIRTANTEAFF.

The CDR3: CASSLGEGWAEQFF. CDR3 sequence (DNA): TGCGCCAGCAGCTTGGGGGAGGGATGGGCTGAGCAGTTCTTC. The chain combines TRBV5-1 with TRBJ2-1, with 7 bases fitting TRBD2. Germline assignment: CDR1 SGHRS and CDR2 YFSETQ. There are 14 residues in the CDR3. V lost 0 bases and J lost 9; bases outside the gene matches: 6.

The chain has TRBV5-4 and TRBJ2-3, with TRBD2 matching over 7 bases. J was trimmed by 4 bases and V by 4 bases; bases with no gene match: 6. The CDR3 length is 14 residues. From germline, CDR1 is SGHNT and CDR2 YYREEE (reference sequence). The DNA for the CDR3 is TGTGCCAGCAGCGAGGCTAGCGGTGCAGATACGCAGTATTTT. Its translation is CASSEASGADTQYF. Full variable domain (missing parts from reference TRBV5-4 and TRBJ2-3): ETGVTQSPTHLIKTRGQQVTLRCSSQSGHNTVSWYQQALGQGPQFIFQYYREEENGRGNFPPRFSGLQFPNYSSELNVNALELDDSALYLCASSEASGADTQYFGPGTRLTVL.

This chain uses TRBV10-2 with TRBJ1-5; weak D call: TRBD1 (6 bases). The CDR3 is made up of 17 amino acids. Trimming shortened V by 3 bases and J by 7 bases, and 22 bases separated the two germline ends. CDR1 and CDR2 from the germline V gene are WSHSY and SAAADI. The chain's CDR3 is CASSEGTGSRVRQPQHF. CDR3 DNA sequence: TGCGCCAGCAGTGAAGGAACAGGGAGTAGGGTTCGCCAGCCCCAGCATTTT.